Following are 28 T cell receptor beta chains from one sample sequenced in a study of regulatory T cells in long-lasting Graves disease. CDR3 regions were amplified by Arm-PCR using iRepertoire HTBI primers to build TCR beta libraries. MiXCR, applied by TCRdb to the multiplex PCR reads, yields one record per CDR3 protein. This sample has over 350,000 distinct CDR3 sequences; under 25% occur once, and the top ten carry more than 20%. Time point here: persistent/refractory GD, antithyroid drugs over 5 years with positive TRAb. From RNA extracted from PBMCs, the TCR library was made. The starting material was peripheral blood mononuclear cells (PBMCs), obtained when the disease was refractory, from a patient treated with antithyroid drugs. Every receptor here comes from a female donor with Graves disease.

The table lists this clonotype with a few counts. CDR3 region: CASSLGGREQFF. CDR3 bases: TGTGCCAGCAGCTTAGGGGGACGTGAGCAGTTCTTC. V is TRBV7-9 and J is TRBJ2-1; D could derive from TRBD1 or TRBD2 (5 bases each). The V end lost 1 base, the J end lost 9 bases, and 7 bases lay between the germline ends. This CDR3 comprises 12 residues. Germline values: CDR1 SEHNR, CDR2 FQNEAQ (reference sequence).

This clonotype was detected a few times. V usage is TRBV6-1 and J usage is TRBJ2-4; TRBD1 matches 9 bases. Germline-derived CDR1 and CDR2 are MNHNS and SASEGT. The CDR3 totals 15 residues. V dropped 6 bases and J dropped 6; count of bases not matched to a gene: 9. CDR3 nucleotide sequence: TGTGCCAGCAGACGGGACAGGGCTGGTGGAAACATTCAGTACTTC. Translating gives CASRRDRAGGNIQYF.

V and J are TRBV5-8 and TRBJ2-2; no definite D call. Germline V gives CDR1 SGHTS, CDR2 YDEGEE. V was shortened by 0 bases and J by 2 bases, with 20 bases between the two germline ends. CDR3 length equals 19 residues. CDR3: CASSLGLGPPTANTGELFF. Here the CDR3 DNA reads TGTGCCAGCAGCTTGGGTTTGGGTCCACCTACGGCAAACACCGGGGAGCTGTTTTTT.

The sample holds a few counts of this clonotype. The chain uses TRBV30 and TRBJ2-1; D may be TRBD1 or TRBD2 (5 bases each). CDR1 and CDR2 from the germline V gene are GTSNPN and SVGIG (reference sequence). Trimming took 3 bases from V and 9 from J, leaving 15 bases between them. The CDR3 has 13 amino acids. The CDR3 loop is CAWRGEARLEQFF. The DNA of the CDR3 is TGTGCCTGGAGGGGGGAAGCGCGGCTTGAGCAGTTCTTC.

This clonotype was detected ten times or more. This chain connects TRBV12-3 or TRBV12-4 to TRBJ1-2; D call uncertain. With 3 bases removed from V and 2 bases from J, the gap between germline ends came to 16 bases. The CDR3 extends over 16 amino acids. This chain's CDR3 is CASSFSSQLWNYGYTF. As DNA, the CDR3 is TGTGCCAGCAGTTTTTCTTCCCAACTATGGAACTATGGCTACACCTTC.

This clonotype was detected many times. The genes are TRBV7-3 and TRBJ2-5; 15 nucleotides agree with TRBD2. Trimming cost V 6 bases and J 4 bases; bases outside gene matches: 3. Germline CDR1 SGHTA, CDR2 FQGTGA. This CDR3 region has 15 residues. Here the CDR3 DNA reads TGTGCCAGCAGTATGGGACTAGCGGGAGGAGAGACCCAGTACTTC. This codes for CASSMGLAGGETQYF.

The rearrangement links TRBV7-9 to TRBJ1-4, with 8 bases lining up with TRBD1. This CDR3 is built from 16 residues. Germline-derived CDR1 and CDR2 are SEHNR and FQNEAQ (reference sequence). The V and J ends lost 5 bases and 6 bases, in that order; junction bases with no gene match: 11. CDR3 region: CASSNWTGPFDEKLFF. The CDR3 bases are TGTGCCAGCAGCAACTGGACAGGGCCGTTTGATGAAAAACTGTTTTTT.

This chain links TRBV19 with TRBJ2-6, with a possible D match to TRBD1 (7 bases). V was trimmed by 11 bases and J by 1 base, leaving 21 bases between them. The CDR3 is made up of 17 amino acids. The germline V gene has CDR1 LNHDA and CDR2 SQIVND (reference sequence). The CDR3 DNA reads as TGTGCCTGCGGGACGGACAGGTGGGGGTCTGGGGCCAACGTCCTGACTTTC. Translation gives CACGTDRWGSGANVLTF.

CDR3 region: CSVVTTSGPSYEQYF. In DNA, the CDR3 is TGCAGCGTAGTTACCACTAGCGGGCCATCCTACGAGCAGTACTTC. The V gene is TRBV29-1, the J gene TRBJ2-7; 9 nucleotides align to TRBD2. V shed 6 bases and J 1 base; nucleotides not matched to a gene: 10. CDR1 is SQVTM and CDR2 is ANQGSEA in the germline V gene. The CDR3 covers 15 residues.

This CDR3 is CASSEFDNEQFF. As DNA, the CDR3 is TGTGCCAGCAGTGAATTCGACAATGAGCAGTTCTTC. The chain recombines TRBV2 with TRBJ2-1; D is ambiguous. V was shortened by 2 bases and J by 5 bases, with 4 bases between the two germline ends. The germline gives CDR1 SNHLY, CDR2 FYNNEI. The CDR3 runs to 12 residues.

The rearrangement joins TRBV2 to TRBJ2-3; 9 nucleotides agree with TRBD1. The CDR3 contains 15 residues. Germline CDR1 SNHLY, CDR2 FYNNEI. V was clipped by 6 bases and J by 4 bases; unmatched bases: 8. CDR3 region: CASRQGAVPPDTQYF. The CDR3, as DNA: TGTGCCAGCAGACAGGGGGCGGTCCCCCCAGATACGCAGTATTTT. The variable domain in full, with the rest retrieved from reference TRBV2 and TRBJ2-3, is EPEVTQTPSHQVTQMGQEVILRCVPISNHLYFYWYRQILGQKVEFLVSFYNNEISEKSEIFDDQFSVERPDGSNFTLKIRSTKLEDSAMYFCASRQGAVPPDTQYFGPGTRLTVL.

A note on this clonotype: Just one base apart from a much larger clone, this may be a read error. This rearrangement joins TRBV6-5 to TRBJ1-5; D remains unclear. Trimming cost V 0 bases and J 4 bases, with 7 bases left between them. The CDR3 is 14 residues long. Germline V gene data show CDR1 as MNHEY and CDR2 as SVGAGI. In DNA, the CDR3 is TGTGCCAGCAGTTACTCGATAGGAAATCAGCCCCAGCATTTT. The encoded protein is CASSYSIGNQPQHF.

About this clonotype: Its ends do not fully match the called genes, so a read error is possible. The gene calls are TRBV29-1 and TRBJ2-5; 10 bases are shared with TRBD2. The CDR3 has 12 residues. The germline V gene has CDR1 SQVTM and CDR2 ANQGSEA. The CDR3 DNA follows: TGCAGCGCTTTACTAGCGGGACTAGTCCTGGACTTC. Its protein is CSALLAGLVLDF.

This clonotype was counted only a few times. The chain joins TRBV6-5 to TRBJ2-7; 7 bases map to TRBD1. The CDR3 runs to 17 residues. Germline V lookup: CDR1 MNHEY, CDR2 SVGAGI. With 1 base clipped from V and 2 bases from J, the junction kept 11 bases outside the gene matches. CDR3 bases: TGTGCCAGCAGTTACTACGTCGGGGACAGCCAAACCTACGAGCAGTACTTC. Protein product: CASSYYVGDSQTYEQYF.

This clonotype was observed a few times. The chain links TRBV6-1 to TRBJ2-7, with TRBD2 as a possible D gene (6 bases). The CDR3 runs 14 residues. From germline, CDR1 is MNHNS and CDR2 SASEGT. The V end was cut by 5 bases, the J end by 3 bases, with 14 bases between. For the CDR3, the DNA is TGTGCCAGCAGTCCGACGACTAGGGGCTACGAGCAGTACTTC. It yields the protein CASSPTTRGYEQYF.

The V call is TRBV3-1, the J call TRBJ1-5; possible D gene TRBD1, 6 bases. The CDR3 totals 14 residues. Germline lookup yields CDR1 LGHDT and CDR2 YNNKEL (reference sequence). Trimming removed 1 base from V and 6 bases from J, with 10 bases in between. This chain's CDR3 is CASSQVGGGQPQHF. The CDR3 DNA reads as TGTGCCAGCAGCCAAGTAGGGGGAGGTCAGCCCCAGCATTTT. Based on the CDR3 plus reference TRBV3-1 and TRBJ1-5, the full variable domain is DTAVSQTPKYLVTQMGNDKSIKCEQNLGHDTMYWYKQDSKKFLKIMFSYNNKELIINETVPNRFSPKSPDKAHLNLHINSLELGDSAVYFCASSQVGGGQPQHFGDGTRLSIL.

This clonotype was counted many times. This chain connects TRBV6-6 to TRBJ2-7; 12 bases map to TRBD2. The CDR3 runs to 16 residues. Germline CDR1 is MNHNY and CDR2 is SVGAGI (reference sequence). Unmatched junction bases numbered 4, after V lost 0 bases and J lost 4 bases. The CDR3 DNA reads TGTGCCAGCAGTTACTCGCCTAGCGGGAGGGTTTACGAGCAGTACTTC. Translating gives CASSYSPSGRVYEQYF.

The rearrangement links TRBV10-2 to TRBJ2-2, with D possibly being TRBD2 (5 bases). CDR1 and CDR2 from the germline V gene are WSHSY and SAAADI. V lost 8 bases, J lost 4 bases, and 14 bases lay in between. This CDR3 has 14 amino acids. The CDR3 region has the DNA TGCGCCAGCGGACCGCAGCGGAGCACCGGGGAGCTGTTTTTT. Translation: CASGPQRSTGELFF.

Notes on this clonotype: This may stem from a read error, because a much larger clone lies one nucleotide away. In this CDR3 the conserved last residue, phenylalanine or tryptophan, is missing, so a read error is likely. The V gene is TRBV10-3, the J gene TRBJ2-7; the match to TRBD2 covers 13 bases. The ends lost 6 bases at V and 7 bases at J; junction bases unmatched: 6. This CDR3 is 14 amino acids long. Germline V lookup: CDR1 ENHRY, CDR2 SYGVKD. The chain's CDR3 is CAISGLAGVAEQYS. In DNA form, the CDR3 reads TGTGCCATCAGCGGACTAGCGGGAGTAGCAGAGCAGTACTCC.

This clonotype was found many times. The genes are TRBV11-2 and TRBJ2-2; 12 bases are shared with TRBD2. V shed 4 bases and J 1 base; nucleotides not matched to a gene: 4. The germline V gene encodes CDR1 SGHAT and CDR2 FQNNGV. CDR3 length: 17 amino acids. CDR3 sequence: CASSSGLAGRNTGELFF. In DNA form, the CDR3 reads TGTGCCAGCAGCTCCGGACTAGCGGGGAGGAACACCGGGGAGCTGTTTTTT.

This clonotype showed up just a few times. The chain links TRBV19 to TRBJ1-1; D remains ambiguous. The CDR3 length is 16 residues. CDR1 LNHDA and CDR2 SQIVND come from the germline V gene (reference sequence). Trimming left V 3 bases short and J 0 bases short, with 14 bases between. CDR3 protein: CASSIGSWGVNTEAFF. For the CDR3, the DNA is TGTGCCAGTAGTATCGGGTCGTGGGGAGTGAACACTGAAGCTTTCTTT.

In this sample, this clonotype turned up a few times. CDR3 residues: CAISEPLGVGYTF. CDR3 sequence (DNA): TGTGCCATCAGTGAGCCCCTGGGCGTCGGCTACACCTTC. V is TRBV10-3 and J is TRBJ1-2; no clear D. Germline V gene lookup returns CDR1 ENHRY and CDR2 SYGVKD. Between the trimmed V and J ends, which lost 2 bases and 8 bases, there was a span of 12 bases. This CDR3 region has 13 residues.

J is TRBJ2-3 and V is TRBV5-8; maybe TRBD2 (5 bases). The germline V and J ends were trimmed by 3 bases and 2 bases, with 10 bases remaining between them. The V gene's germline CDR1 is SGHTS and CDR2 YDEGEE. This CDR3 contains 14 residues. The CDR3 nucleotides are TGTGCCAGCAGCTCGGGAATTTTCACAGATACGCAGTATTTT. Encoded protein: CASSSGIFTDTQYF. Drawing the rest from reference TRBV5-8 and TRBJ2-3, the complete variable domain is EAGVTQSPTHLIKTRGQQATLRCSPISGHTSVYWYQQALGLGLQFLLWYDEGEERNRGNFPPRFSGRQFPNYSSELNVNALELEDSALYLCASSSGIFTDTQYFGPGTRLTVL.

The rearrangement links TRBV30 to TRBJ2-7, with D perhaps TRBD1 (7 bases). Trimming took 2 bases from V and 4 from J, leaving 12 bases between them. Looked up from germline, CDR1 is GTSNPN and CDR2 is SVGIG (reference sequence). The CDR3 consists of 13 residues. CDR3 sequence (DNA): TGTGCCTGGAGTCACAGGGGAGGTTACGAGCAGTACTTC. Amino acid sequence: CAWSHRGGYEQYF.

The table lists this clonotype with many counts. J is TRBJ2-7 and V is TRBV7-2; D perhaps matches TRBD2 (5 bases). V dropped 1 base and J dropped 6 bases, with 7 bases sitting between them. CDR3 length: 12 residues. CDR1 and CDR2 from the germline V gene are SGHTA and FQGNSA. CDR3 DNA: TGTGCCAGCAGCTTAGATCGGGGCGAGCAGTACTTC. Residues: CASSLDRGEQYF.

This clonotype was counted a few times. The V and J genes are TRBV30 and TRBJ1-6, with D perhaps matching TRBD1 (6 bases). There are 15 residues in the CDR3. CDR1 GTSNPN and CDR2 SVGIG come from the germline V gene (reference sequence). V gave up 2 bases and J gave up 6 bases, with 14 bases separating them. In DNA, the CDR3 is TGTGCCTGGAGTAGCGGACAGAGCCTTAATTCACCCCTCCACTTT. It codes for CAWSSGQSLNSPLHF.

This clonotype was seen at least ten times. The V call is TRBV27, the J call TRBJ1-1, with D perhaps matching TRBD1 (5 bases). The CDR3 totals 13 residues. CDR1 MNHEY and CDR2 SMNVEV come from the germline V gene (reference sequence). Trimming took off 5 bases at V and 8 bases at J, with 15 bases between the two ends. The CDR3 DNA follows: TGTGCCAGCAGTCCACACCTGGGACGGGAAGCTTTCTTT. Translating gives CASSPHLGREAFF.

There are many counts of this clonotype. The V gene is TRBV6-1, the J gene TRBJ2-7; TRBD2 matches at 10 bases. V gave up 7 bases and J gave up 4 bases; unmatched junction bases: 1. This CDR3 has 12 amino acids. CDR1 is MNHNS, CDR2 SASEGT, per germline. The CDR3 DNA reads as TGTGCCAGCATGACTAGCGGGTACGAGCAGTACTTC. Protein sequence: CASMTSGYEQYF.